These T cell receptor beta chains were read from a single sample in a study of cytomegalovirus exposure and HLA in healthy donors. TCRdb keeps only in-frame clones here, not all; method: immunoSEQ multiplex PCR. The sample holds some 120,000 clones, 75% to 90% seen once. The sequenced material came from PBMCs. These receptors all come from a man aged 30 to 39 in good health and CMV-seropositive. The CDR3 runs from the conserved cysteine through the conserved F or W. D genes are given only for firm matches. Expanded clones are given a class, and other clones once, few, many or no size at all.

D	V	size	J	CDR3	DNA
TRBD2	TRBV29-1	few	TRBJ2-1	CSVDVAGVVSSYNEQFF	TGCAGCGTTGATGTAGCGGGGGTAGTAAGCTCCTACAATGAGCAGTTCTTC
TRBD1	TRBV6-5	.	TRBJ2-5	CASSSSRGLGTQYF	TGTGCCAGCAGTTCCAGTAGGGGGCTGGGGACCCAGTACTTC
TRBD2	TRBV19	.	TRBJ2-3	CASSIFLAGGYKADTQYF	TGTGCCAGTAGTATCTTCCTAGCGGGGGGTTATAAAGCAGATACGCAGTATTTT
TRBD1	TRBV4-1	.	TRBJ1-5	CASSQGRTGLSNQPQHF	TGCGCCAGCAGCCAAGGACGGACAGGGCTTAGCAATCAGCCCCAGCATTTT
.	TRBV30	.	TRBJ2-1	CAWIKLAGNNEQFF	TGTGCCTGGATCAAGTTAGCCGGGAACAATGAGCAGTTCTTC
TRBD1	TRBV10-1	.	TRBJ1-6	CATQQGPPSPLHF	TGCGCCACCCAACAGGGGCCCCCTTCACCCCTCCACTTT
.	TRBV7-9	few	TRBJ1-2	CASSLQDSRYGYTF	TGTGCCAGCAGCCTCCAGGACAGTCGCTATGGCTACACCTTC
.	TRBV7-3	.	TRBJ1-1	CASSPLRRQINTEAFF	TGTGCCAGCAGTCCTCTACGACGACAGATAAACACTGAAGCTTTCTTT
.	TRBV7-9	few	TRBJ1-1	CASSSKLNTEAFF	TGTGCCAGCAGCTCCAAGCTGAACACTGAAGCTTTCTTT
.	TRBV27	.	TRBJ1-1	CASSFSAEEGTEAFF	TGTGCCAGCAGTTTTTCCGCGGAGGAGGGCACTGAAGCTTTCTTT
.	TRBV9	.	TRBJ1-1	CASSVGGGPTEAFF	TGTGCCAGCAGCGTAGGAGGGGGTCCCACTGAAGCTTTCTTT
.	TRBV19	once	TRBJ2-4	CASSIKANLAKNIQYF	TGTGCCAGTAGTATAAAAGCGAATCTAGCCAAAAACATTCAGTACTTC
TRBD1	TRBV18	once	TRBJ2-5	CASSRNPTGARGETQYF	TGTGCCAGCTCACGGAACCCGACAGGGGCGAGGGGAGAGACCCAGTACTTC
.	TRBV18	.	TRBJ2-5	CASSPSGETQYF	TGTGCCAGCTCACCGTCCGGAGAGACCCAGTACTTC
.	TRBV7-3	.	TRBJ1-1	CASSRGQNTEAFF	TGTGCCAGCAGCCGCGGACAAAACACTGAAGCTTTCTTT
TRBD1	TRBV4-1	.	TRBJ2-4	CASGGNRGLIHIQYF	TGCGCCAGCGGCGGAAACAGGGGGCTAATTCACATTCAGTACTTC
TRBD1	TRBV18	few	TRBJ1-2	CASSPNPSDRGLGYTF	TGTGCCAGCTCACCAAACCCGTCGGACAGGGGGCTCGGCTACACCTTC
.	TRBV28	.	TRBJ1-5	CASSTPQGFGNQPQHF	TGTGCCAGCAGTACTCCACAGGGTTTCGGCAATCAGCCCCAGCATTTT
.	TRBV9	.	TRBJ2-1	CASSADTFNEQFF	TGTGCCAGCAGCGCGGACACGTTCAATGAGCAGTTCTTC
TRBD2	TRBV4-2	few	TRBJ2-5	CASSQDTDRGLAGASISRPQYF	TGTGCCAGCAGCCAAGACACGGATCGTGGACTAGCGGGGGCTTCCATTAGTCGGCCCCAGTACTTC
.	TRBV14	.	TRBJ1-2	CASSQVGGETYGYTF	TGTGCCAGCAGCCAAGTCGGCGGGGAAACCTATGGCTACACCTTC
TRBD1	TRBV27	once	TRBJ2-2	CASSLPGQGPGELFF	TGTGCCAGCAGTCTCCCCGGACAGGGCCCCGGGGAGCTGTTTTTT
TRBD1	TRBV6-1	.	TRBJ1-1	CASSPTGTQAFF	TGTGCCAGCAGCCCGACAGGGACTCAAGCTTTCTTT
TRBD1	TRBV18	once	TRBJ2-1	CANSGQGVNNEQFF	TGTGCCAACTCGGGACAGGGGGTGAACAATGAGCAGTTCTTC
.	TRBV18	.	TRBJ1-3	CASSRTIRQGPSLFPASSGNTIYF	TGTGCCAGCTCCCGTACCATACGGCAGGGCCCGAGTCTGTTCCCTGCATCCTCTGGAAACACCATATATTTT
.	TRBV2	.	TRBJ1-1	CASSAGGVNTEAFF	TGTGCCAGCAGCGCGGGAGGAGTGAACACTGAAGCTTTCTTT
TRBD1	TRBV6-6	few	TRBJ1-3	CASSPGTAADTIYF	TGTGCCAGCAGTCCCGGGACAGCGGCCGACACCATATATTTT
TRBD1	TRBV5-6	.	TRBJ2-1	CASSLGPGQGMEFF	TGTGCCAGCAGCTTGGGGCCGGGACAGGGAATGGAGTTCTTC
TRBD1	TRBV19	.	TRBJ2-7	CASSGDRVNEQYF	TGTGCCAGTAGTGGAGACAGGGTGAACGAGCAGTACTTC
.	TRBV7-8	.	TRBJ1-1	CASSSNGNTEAFF	TGTGCCAGCAGCTCTAACGGGAACACTGAAGCTTTCTTT
TRBD1	TRBV5-6	.	TRBJ2-7	CASSWPGTGARDEQYF	TGTGCCAGCAGCTGGCCGGGGACAGGGGCCCGCGACGAGCAGTACTTC
.	TRBV18	.	TRBJ1-2	CASSPPVGDYGYTF	TGTGCCAGCTCACCACCGGTGGGAGACTATGGCTACACCTTC
.	TRBV6-5	.	TRBJ2-1	CASTAGARYNEQFF	TGTGCCAGCACTGCGGGGGCCAGATACAATGAGCAGTTCTTC
.	TRBV7-6	once	TRBJ2-2	CASSSDLIAYTGELFF	TGTGCCAGCAGCTCCGACCTGATAGCGTACACCGGGGAGCTGTTTTTT